These 21 T cell receptor beta chains originate from one sample sequenced in a study of CD8 T cells in ankylosing spondylitis. TCRdb analysed the 5' RACE reads with MiXCR anew, one entry per CDR3 protein. The profile covers 130,000 or so distinct CDR3 sequences, with over 9.5% appearing a single time and about 4% taken by the ten largest. The sample was blood, either unsorted or a sorted T cell fraction (not recorded which). All receptors derive from a female donor with ankylosing spondylitis or in good health (not recorded which).

This clonotype was observed at least ten times. The chain uses TRBV20-1 and TRBJ2-7; tentative D call: TRBD1 (5 bases). CDR1 and CDR2 (germline): DFQATT, SNEGSKA (reference sequence). The CDR3 is 11 amino acids. With 2 bases removed from V and 6 bases from J, the gap between germline ends came to 8 bases. CDR3 sequence reads: CSARRQGEQYF. As DNA, the CDR3 is TGCAGTGCTAGACGCCAGGGCGAGCAGTACTTC.

This clonotype was observed at least ten times. V usage is TRBV15 and J usage is TRBJ2-5, with D unresolved. CDR3 length: 14 amino acids. CDR1 is LNHNV and CDR2 is YYDKDF in the germline V gene (reference sequence). The V gene lost 2 bases and the J gene lost 2 bases, with 9 bases spanning the gap. The CDR3 nucleotides are TGTGCCACCAGCAGACCCCCGAATCAAGAGACCCAGTACTTC. It yields the protein CATSRPPNQETQYF.

Ten or more counts support this clonotype. The chain has TRBV4-2 and TRBJ2-1; the match to TRBD2 covers 8 bases. CDR3 size: 17 residues. CDR1 LGHNA and CDR2 YNFKEQ come from the germline V gene. The J segment lost 6 bases and the V segment lost 0 bases, leaving 10 bases of the junction unmatched. DNA of the CDR3: TGTGCCAGCAGCCAAGATACTCCGGGACTAGGGGTCAATGAGCAGTTCTTC. Translating gives CASSQDTPGLGVNEQFF.

This clonotype was counted ten times or more. The chain recombines TRBV12-3 or TRBV12-4 with TRBJ1-1, with 8 bases matching TRBD1. The V and J ends lost 7 bases and 0 bases, in that order; junction bases with no gene match: 4. The CDR3 sequence is 14 residues long. DNA of the CDR3: TGTGCCAGCACTCCGACAGGGGTGAACACTGAAGCTTTCTTT. This translates into CASTPTGVNTEAFF.

This rearrangement joins TRBV15 to TRBJ2-3, with TRBD2 matching over 9 bases. CDR3 length: 16 residues. V shed 3 bases, J shed 6 bases, and the junction held 10 bases outside the gene matches. Per the germline V gene, CDR1 is LNHNV and CDR2 is YYDKDF (reference sequence). The CDR3 protein is CATSSRTSDPRDTQYF. The CDR3 DNA is TGTGCCACCAGCAGCAGGACTAGCGACCCCCGGGATACGCAGTATTTT.

In this sample, this clonotype turned up many times. The chain carries TRBV28 and TRBJ2-3; D gene uncertain. This CDR3 contains 16 residues. Trimming stripped 0 bases from V and 8 bases from J, with 18 bases between. Per germline, CDR1 MDHEN and CDR2 SYDVKM. CDR3 in amino acids: CASSLWGFLTPRTQYF. The CDR3 coding sequence is TGTGCCAGCAGTTTATGGGGCTTTTTAACCCCCCGTACGCAGTATTTT.

This clonotype was seen many times. This chain uses TRBV20-1 with TRBJ1-1; D gene unclear. There are 12 residues in the CDR3. Germline assignment: CDR1 DFQATT and CDR2 SNEGSKA (reference sequence). Between the trimmed V and J ends, which lost 6 bases and 11 bases, there was a span of 19 bases. The CDR3 region is CSALTPSGNAFF. The CDR3 DNA follows: TGCAGTGCGTTAACCCCCTCAGGTAACGCTTTCTTT.

A note on this clonotype: A much larger clonotype is one base distant, so this may be a read error. This rearrangement joins TRBV7-2 to TRBJ2-4; the D gene is possibly TRBD2 (6 bases). Trimming shortened V by 9 bases and J by 2 bases, and 17 bases separated the two germline ends. Germline assignment: CDR1 SGHTA and CDR2 FQGNSA. The length of the CDR3 is 15 residues. The CDR3 DNA follows: TGTGCCAGTTCTCGTAGCGGTGTAACCAAAAACATTCAGTACTTC. This encodes CASSRSGVTKNIQYF.

The chain uses TRBV7-2 and TRBJ1-3; D gene ambiguous. V was cut by 5 bases and J by 4 bases, with 6 bases left in between. The CDR3 runs to 12 residues. Germline V gene data show CDR1 as SGHTA and CDR2 as FQGNSA. DNA for the CDR3: TGTGCCAGCAGCCCATACGGAAACACCATATATTTT. This encodes CASSPYGNTIYF.

The table lists this clonotype with a few counts. The chain uses TRBV2 and TRBJ2-7; 9 bases fit TRBD1. Germline V gene lookup returns CDR1 SNHLY and CDR2 FYNNEI. J gave up 7 bases and V 0 bases, and 7 bases lay outside the gene matches. CDR3 size: 15 residues. CDR3 nucleotide sequence: TGTGCCAGCAGTGAAGCGCTTAACAGGGGGCGGGAGCAGTACTTC. Amino acid sequence: CASSEALNRGREQYF.

This clonotype has only a few counts. This chain links TRBV25-1 with TRBJ2-1; 9 nucleotides align to TRBD1. V shed 9 bases, J shed 4 bases, and the junction held 4 bases outside the gene matches. Germline values: CDR1 MGHDK, CDR2 SYGVNS. CDR3 length: 13 amino acids. The CDR3 sequence is CASSGTGYNEQFF. The CDR3 bases are TGTGCCAGTTCTGGGACAGGGTACAATGAGCAGTTCTTC.

The J gene is TRBJ2-7, the V gene TRBV10-2, with a tentative D call TRBD2 (6 bases). Germline assignment: CDR1 WSHSY and CDR2 SAAADI. The CDR3 covers 17 residues. Trimming shortened V by 8 bases and J by 6 bases, and 29 bases separated the two germline ends. CDR3 region: CASGIDWRETPFGEQYF. CDR3 in DNA: TGCGCCAGCGGGATCGACTGGCGGGAAACCCCGTTCGGCGAGCAGTACTTC.

This clonotype came up many times. The CDR3 is CASSYGNIQYF. CDR3 DNA sequence: TGTGCCAGCAGTTACGGAAACATTCAGTACTTC. The rearrangement uses TRBV6-5 and TRBJ2-4; no clear D gene. Germline V gives CDR1 MNHEY, CDR2 SVGAGI. The length of the CDR3 is 11 residues. Between the trimmed V and J ends, which lost 2 bases and 6 bases, there was a span of 2 bases.

The chain joins TRBV2 to TRBJ2-1, with 7 positions matching TRBD1. From germline, CDR1 is SNHLY and CDR2 FYNNEI. After removal of 7 bases from V and 7 bases from J, the junction contained 10 bases not matched to a gene. This CDR3 has 14 residues. The CDR3 DNA reads TGTGCCAGCATACTGGCAGGGGGAGTGAATGAGCAGTTCTTC. Its translation is CASILAGGVNEQFF.

V and J are TRBV10-3 and TRBJ1-1; D is possibly TRBD1 (6 bases). Germline values: CDR1 ENHRY, CDR2 SYGVKD. The CDR3 contains 15 residues. V lost 11 bases to trimming and J lost 0 bases, with 19 bases between them. Here the CDR3 DNA reads TGTGCCCCCCCCGGACCTACAGGGATGAACACTGAAGCTTTCTTT. It translates to CAPPGPTGMNTEAFF.

The V and J genes are TRBV3-1 and TRBJ1-2, with 11 bases identical to TRBD1. V lost 10 bases, J lost 1 base, and 20 bases stayed unmatched. Germline loops: CDR1 LGHDT, CDR2 YNNKEL (reference sequence). The CDR3 has 19 amino acids. The CDR3 region is CAISLDSGTGGSGNYGYTF. CDR3 in DNA: TGTGCCATCAGTTTAGACTCAGGGACAGGGGGGTCAGGTAACTATGGCTACACCTTC.

At least ten counts were recorded for this clonotype. J is TRBJ2-7 and V is TRBV7-8; possible D gene TRBD1, 6 bases. In germline, CDR1 is SGHVS, CDR2 FQNEAQ. Between the trimmed V and J ends, which lost 5 bases and 3 bases, there was a span of 11 bases. CDR3 length: 13 residues. The CDR3 loop is CASSPGQNYEQYF. CDR3 sequence (DNA): TGTGCCAGCAGCCCCGGACAGAACTACGAGCAGTACTTC.

This clonotype showed up just a few times. The chain carries TRBV7-2 and TRBJ1-5; D is unclear. With 8 bases removed from V and 7 bases from J, the gap between germline ends came to 12 bases. The CDR3 extends over 12 amino acids. Germline CDR1 reads SGHTA; CDR2 reads FQGNSA. The CDR3 nucleotides are TGTGCCAGCGGGGAGGGAGGACAGCCCCAGCATTTT. It specifies CASGEGGQPQHF.

This clonotype has a count of ten or more. This chain links TRBV5-1 with TRBJ1-1; TRBD1 matches 10 bases. The CDR3 is made up of 15 amino acids. Per germline, CDR1 SGHRS and CDR2 YFSETQ. Trimming at V came to 3 bases and at J to 4 bases, leaving 6 bases not matched to a gene. The CDR3 region is CASSSTGGTGTEAFF. The DNA for the CDR3 is TGCGCCAGCAGCTCGACAGGGGGCACTGGCACTGAAGCTTTCTTT.

This clonotype came up many times. This chain joins TRBV28 and TRBJ1-5, with D possibly matching TRBD1 (5 bases). The germline V gene encodes CDR1 MDHEN and CDR2 SYDVKM. The CDR3 loop spans 11 amino acids. V was shortened by 3 bases and J by 9 bases, with 6 bases between the two germline ends. The CDR3 nucleotides are TGTGCCAGCAGTTTCACAGGGCCCCAGCATTTT. This sequence encodes CASSFTGPQHF.

This clonotype was observed many times. The chain is built from TRBV20-1 and TRBJ2-7; no firm D call. The CDR3 covers 11 residues. Trimming stripped 0 bases from V and 4 bases from J, with 4 bases between. Germline CDR1 reads DFQATT; CDR2 reads SNEGSKA (reference sequence). Here the CDR3 DNA reads TGCAGTGCTAGAGACGGTTACGAGCAGTACTTC. It yields the protein CSARDGYEQYF.